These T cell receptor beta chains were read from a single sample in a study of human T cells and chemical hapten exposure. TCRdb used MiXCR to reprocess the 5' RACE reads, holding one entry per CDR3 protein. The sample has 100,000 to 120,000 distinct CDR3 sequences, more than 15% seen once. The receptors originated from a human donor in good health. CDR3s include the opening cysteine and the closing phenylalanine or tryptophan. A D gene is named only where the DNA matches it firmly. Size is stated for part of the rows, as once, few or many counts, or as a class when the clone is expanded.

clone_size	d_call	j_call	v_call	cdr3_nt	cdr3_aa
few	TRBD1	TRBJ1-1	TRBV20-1	TGCAGTGCTAAACCGGGACAGTTCACTGAAGCTTTCTTT	CSAKPGQFTEAFF
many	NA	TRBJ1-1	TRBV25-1	TGTGCCAGCAGTGAAAATGACGCGTCCACTGAAGCTTTCTTT	CASSENDASTEAFF
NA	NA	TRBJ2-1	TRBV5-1	TGCGCCAGCAGCTTAGGGGAGAGGTACAATGAACAGTTCTTC	CASSLGERYNEQFF
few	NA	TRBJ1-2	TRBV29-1	TGCAGCGTTGACGGCCGTGATGGCTACACCTTC	CSVDGRDGYTF
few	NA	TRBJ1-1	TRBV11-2	TGTGCCAGCAGCTTAGCGACAGCCACTGAAGCTTTCTTT	CASSLATATEAFF
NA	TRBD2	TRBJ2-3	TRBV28	TGTGCCAGCAGTCGTCGGGGTCTCCGGGGGGGAGATACGCAGTATTTT	CASSRRGLRGGDTQYF
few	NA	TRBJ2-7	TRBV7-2	TGTGCCAGCAGCTTAGCCGGGAGCTTTGGGTCCGAGCAGTACTTC	CASSLAGSFGSEQYF
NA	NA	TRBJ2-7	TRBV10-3	TGTGCCATCAAGGGGGAGGCGGGAAGCAGAGGGGGCGAGCAGTACTTC	CAIKGEAGSRGGEQYF
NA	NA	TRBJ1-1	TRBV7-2	TGTGCCAGCAGCTTAATTGTGGGCGCGGTCACTGAAGCTTTCTTT	CASSLIVGAVTEAFF
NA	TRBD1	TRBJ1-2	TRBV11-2	TGTGCCAGCAGCCCGTGGACAGGGCCCAACTATGGCTACACCTTC	CASSPWTGPNYGYTF
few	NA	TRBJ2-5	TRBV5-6	TGTGCCAGCAGCCCGGACCGACAAGAGACCCAGTACTTC	CASSPDRQETQYF
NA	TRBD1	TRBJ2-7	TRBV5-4	TGTGCCAGCAGCTCTTGGACAGGGCTGCAGTACTTC	CASSSWTGLQYF
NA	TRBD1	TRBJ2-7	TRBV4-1	TGCGCCAGCAGCCCCCACCGGGCAGGGGGCTACGAGCAGTACTTC	CASSPHRAGGYEQYF
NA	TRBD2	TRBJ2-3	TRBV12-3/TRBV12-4	TGTGCCAGCAGCCCCGGACTAGCGGGAGATACGCAGTATTTT	CASSPGLAGDTQYF
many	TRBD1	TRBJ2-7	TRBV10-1	TGCGCCAGCAGTGATCGGACCTCAGGGGGCCACGAGCAGTACTTC	CASSDRTSGGHEQYF
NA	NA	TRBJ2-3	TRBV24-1	TGTGCCACCAGTGCGGCCCTTAGCACAGATACGCAGTATTTT	CATSAALSTDTQYF
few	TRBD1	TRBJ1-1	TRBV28	TGTGCCAGCAGTTCTATTCGGACAGGGCGGCCGATCTTT	CASSSIRTGRPIF
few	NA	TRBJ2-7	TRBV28	TGTGCCAGCAGGACCCCGGGGACCTACGAGCAGTACTTC	CASRTPGTYEQYF
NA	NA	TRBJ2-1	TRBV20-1	TGCAGTGCTGGGCGTGCGACCAATGAGCAGTTCTTC	CSAGRATNEQFF
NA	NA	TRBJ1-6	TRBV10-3	TGTGCCATCAGTGCTGAACAGAAAATTTCACCCCTCCACTTT	CAISAEQKISPLHF
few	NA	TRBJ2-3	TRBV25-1	TGTGCCAGCAGTGAGTGGGCCAACAAGGCAGATACGCAGTATTTT	CASSEWANKADTQYF
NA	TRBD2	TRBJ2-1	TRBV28	TGTGCCAGCAGGACCGGGACTAGCGGGAGAAATGAGCAGTTCTTC	CASRTGTSGRNEQFF
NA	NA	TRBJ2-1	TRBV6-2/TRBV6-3	TGTGCCAGCAGTTACTCACCTTATGAGCAGTTCTTC	CASSYSPYEQFF
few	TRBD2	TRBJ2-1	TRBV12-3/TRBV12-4	TGTGCCAGCAGTACGAGGACTAGCGGTACCAACAATGAGCAGTTCTTC	CASSTRTSGTNNEQFF
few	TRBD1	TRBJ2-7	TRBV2	TGTGCCAGCACCCCAGGGACAGACGAGCAGTACTTC	CASTPGTDEQYF
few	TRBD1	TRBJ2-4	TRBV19	TGTGCCAGTAACCAACCGGGACAGCAAAACATTCAGTACTTC	CASNQPGQQNIQYF
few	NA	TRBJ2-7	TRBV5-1	TGCGCCAGCAGCTTGACTACACGCTCCTACGAGCAGTACTTC	CASSLTTRSYEQYF
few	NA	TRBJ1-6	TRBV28	TGTGCCAGCTCATTCCGGGGGGAGTTAAGGTCACCCCTCCACTTT	CASSFRGELRSPLHF
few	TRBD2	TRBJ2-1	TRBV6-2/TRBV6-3	TGTGCCAGCAAGGTGGGCGGGAGCAATGAGCAGTTCTTC	CASKVGGSNEQFF
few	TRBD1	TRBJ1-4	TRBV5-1	TGCGCCAGCAGCCCGGGACAGGGCAACAATGAAAAACTGTTTTTT	CASSPGQGNNEKLFF
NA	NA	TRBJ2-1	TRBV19	TGTGCCAGTAGTATACAGTTGGCTGAGCAGTTCTTC	CASSIQLAEQFF
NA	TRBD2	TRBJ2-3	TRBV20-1	TGCAGTGCGTCAGGGGGGACTAGCGGACTTAACACAGATACGCAGTATTTT	CSASGGTSGLNTDTQYF
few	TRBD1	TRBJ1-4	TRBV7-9	TGTGCCAGCAGCTCGGCGACAGGGTTAAAGGAGGAAAAACTGTTTTTT	CASSSATGLKEEKLFF
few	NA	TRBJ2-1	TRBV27	TGTGCCAGCAGTTTATACCCGAACTACAATGAGCAGTTCTTC	CASSLYPNYNEQFF
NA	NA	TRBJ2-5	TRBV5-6	TGTGCCAGCAGCTTGATCCGCGCAACGGTGGAGACCCAGTACTTC	CASSLIRATVETQYF
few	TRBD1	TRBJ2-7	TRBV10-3	TGTGCCATCAGGGGATCATGGACAGGGGGTTACGAGCAGTACTTC	CAIRGSWTGGYEQYF
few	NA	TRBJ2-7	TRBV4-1	TGCGCCAGCAGCCAAGATTCCCCGGGACCCTACGAGCAGTACTTC	CASSQDSPGPYEQYF
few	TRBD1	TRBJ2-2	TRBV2	TGTGCCAGCACTTCCCAGAGGGGACAGGGGGTTTCCGGCGGGGAGCTGTTTTTT	CASTSQRGQGVSGGELFF
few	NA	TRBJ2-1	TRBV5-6	TGTGCCAGCAGCTGGACGGGGACTAATGAGCAGTTCTTC	CASSWTGTNEQFF
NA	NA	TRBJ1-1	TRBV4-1	TGCGCCAGCAGCCAACAGCCAGCAGGGAACACTGAAGCTTTCTTT	CASSQQPAGNTEAFF
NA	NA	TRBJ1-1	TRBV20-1	TGCAGTGCTAAGGCGGACACTGAAGCTTTCTTT	CSAKADTEAFF